The source of this TCR beta chain is a study of Tregs in tolerant kidney transplant recipients. Overall study findings and caveats: This study did not directly address biological reproducibility. The most relevant donor-specific Treg TCRbeta repertoire apparently came from expansion with activated donor B cells.

The CDR3 runs to 15 residues. Trimming left V 0 bases short and J 4 bases short, with 11 bases between. Germline V gene sequence: CDR1 SGHKS, CDR2 YYEKEE (reference sequence). Thawed PBMCs were FACS-sorted into unstimulated CD4+CD25+CD127- regulatory T cells, CD4+CD25- non-regulatory cells, CD4 and CD8 cells. On this clone: The antigen is not known.

The repertoire was sequenced with immunoSEQ multiplex PCR; TCRdb's copy has only in-frame clones and lacks some. The data show around 70,000 clones, around nine tenths seen once. The sequencing used CD8+ T cells from blood, collected before the transplant. This sequence joins TRBV5-5 and TRBJ2-1; TRBD2 might be the D (5 bases). The source is a human donor who received a combined kidney and bone marrow transplant. The CDR3 coding sequence is TGTGCCAGCAGCTTGGGATGGGAGAATTACAATGAGCAGTTCTTC. Amino acid sequence: CASSLGWENYNEQFF. The entire variable domain, with the rest obtained from reference TRBV5-5 and TRBJ2-1, is as follows: DAGVTQSPTHLIKTRGQQVTLRCSPISGHKSVSWYQQVLGQGPQFIFQYYEKEERGRGNFPDRFSARQFPNYSSELNVNALLLGDSALYLCASSLGWENYNEQFFGPGTRLTVL.